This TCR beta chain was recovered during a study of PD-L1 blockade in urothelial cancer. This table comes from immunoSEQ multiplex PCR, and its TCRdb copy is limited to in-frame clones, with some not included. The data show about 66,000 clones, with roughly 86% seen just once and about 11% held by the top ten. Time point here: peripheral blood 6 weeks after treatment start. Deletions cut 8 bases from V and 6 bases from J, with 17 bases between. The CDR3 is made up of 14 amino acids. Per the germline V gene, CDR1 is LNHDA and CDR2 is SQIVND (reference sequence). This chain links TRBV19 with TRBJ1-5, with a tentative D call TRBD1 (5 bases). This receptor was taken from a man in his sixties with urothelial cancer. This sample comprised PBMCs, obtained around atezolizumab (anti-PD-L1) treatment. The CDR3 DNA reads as TGTGCCAGTTCCTCTCAGGGTTCGAGTCAGCCCCAGCATTTT. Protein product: CASSSQGSSQPQHF.